This TCR beta chain was recovered during a study of T-cell memory formation after mild COVID-19. Findings of the study overall: Later expanders leaned CD4+, whereas clones that contracted between day 15 and 85 were balanced CD4/CD8.

One entry per CDR3 protein results from TCRdb running MiXCR on the 5' RACE reads. Of 580,000 or so distinct CDR3 sequences listed, 17% were seen once; the top ten hold around 8.1%. This clonotype was counted a few times. Its antigen is unknown. Germline loops: CDR1 SGHVS, CDR2 FQNEAQ. V shed 1 base, J shed 2 bases, and the junction held 4 bases outside the gene matches. CDR3 length equals 15 residues. Sequencing was performed on PBMCs or a T cell subset sorted from them (not recorded which). The genes are TRBV7-8 and TRBJ2-7; 8 bases are a match to TRBD2. The source is an adult woman who had mild COVID-19 (a few samples of this study predate the infection). Cell type and time point are not known. In DNA, the CDR3 is TGTGCCAGCAGCTTAGTTAGCGGGATGGCCTACGAGCAGTACTTC. This encodes CASSLVSGMAYEQYF.